This TCR beta chain was captured by sequencing in a study of blood T cell repertoires in COVID-19. Study overall: Acute and convalescent COVID-19 specimens originated in the United States, Italy and Spain. From T cells, B-cell-depleted T cells, or PBMCs came the material, which was cDNA or gDNA.

Trimming removed 4 bases at V and 10 bases at J, with 18 bases between. This CDR3 has 14 amino acids. The V gene's germline CDR1 is KGHDR and CDR2 SFDVKD. In the authors' workflow: Nucleated cell number was recorded as an estimate derived from reference gene primer amplification. The repertoire was sequenced with immunoSEQ multiplex PCR; TCRdb's copy has only in-frame clones and lacks some. Clonal size and the V and J genes are those of that table, whereas D and trimming came from the DNA. The sample has hundreds of thousands of clones; 70% to 90% are singletons. The genes are TRBV24-1 and TRBJ1-1; possibly TRBD1 for D (5 bases). This clonotype originated in a man younger than 30 with active or convalescent COVID-19. Material for sequencing was peripheral blood. The CDR3: CATSDRDARLGAFF. CDR3 in DNA: TGTGCCACCAGTGACAGGGATGCAAGATTGGGAGCTTTCTTT.